This TCR beta chain was documented in a study of OX40 agonist ivuxolimab in advanced cancers. Study in general: People in dose escalation had one of these cancers: hepatocellular carcinoma, melanoma, renal cell or head and neck cancer.

The data were produced by immunoSEQ multiplex PCR, yet TCRdb's version contains in-frame clones alone and is incomplete. The sample has tens of thousands of clones, about 88% seen once. Germline-derived CDR1 and CDR2 are MGHRA and YSYEKL. The CDR3 length is 14 residues. V was pared by 2 bases and J by 2 bases, with 10 bases between. This TCR was sampled from an adult with an advanced solid tumor such as melanoma, head and neck, liver or kidney cancer. This chain joins TRBV4-1 and TRBJ2-7; D is possibly TRBD2 (5 bases). The sample was CD4+ or CD8+ T cells sorted from blood, taken in a trial of the OX40 agonist ivuxolimab. CDR3 sequence reads: CASSQPGITYEQYF. In DNA, the CDR3 is TGCGCCAGCAGCCAACCGGGAATAACCTACGAGCAGTACTTC.